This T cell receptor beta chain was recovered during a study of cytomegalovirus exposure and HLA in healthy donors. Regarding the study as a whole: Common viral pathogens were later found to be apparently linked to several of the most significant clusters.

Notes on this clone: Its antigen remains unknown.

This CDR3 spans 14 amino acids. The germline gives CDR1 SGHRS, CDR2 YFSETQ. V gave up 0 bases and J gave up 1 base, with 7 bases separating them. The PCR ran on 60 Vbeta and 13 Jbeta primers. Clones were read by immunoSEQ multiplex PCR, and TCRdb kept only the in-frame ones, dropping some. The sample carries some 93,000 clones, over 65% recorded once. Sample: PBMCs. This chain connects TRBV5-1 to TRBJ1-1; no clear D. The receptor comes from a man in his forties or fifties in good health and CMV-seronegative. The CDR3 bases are TGCGCCAGCAGCTTGGGGCAACAGAACACTGAAGCTTTCTTT. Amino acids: CASSLGQQNTEAFF.